This T cell receptor (beta chain) was observed in a study of blood T cell repertoires in COVID-19 (dated by TCRdb to between 2020 and 2021). About the investigation overall: Samples covering the acute and convalescent phases of COVID-19 were provided by collaborators in the United States, Italy and Spain. The prospective study material was composed of cDNA or gDNA derived from T cells, B-cell-depleted T cells, or PBMCs. Deeply sampled blood TCRbeta repertoires from subjects exposed to, actively infected with, or recovered from COVID-19 were included in the dataset. The repertoires were made available in a free public database intended to serve as a resource for research on the immune response to SARS-CoV-2. The samples were drawn from the first 160 participants of the ongoing ImmuneRACE study and from 1,254 subjects provided by 6 global collaborators. A de-identified subject ID, COVID-19 status, age in years and sex were almost always included in the sample metadata. Where HLA class I and class II types were available, the types were taken from metadata supplied by the sample provider, not from assay-based typing. Overall results and qualifications from the work: How much clinical and demographic metadata was included differed by source and by participant, and the metadata was provided uncurated.

Note on this clone: Its target antigen remains unknown. There are no base qualities to consult, and no much larger clone falls within one base.

Participants in the prospective study were enrolled through a virtual design, were aged about 18 to 89 years, and lived in approximately 25 United States geographic areas. Cohort assignment in the prospective study relied on participant-reported clinical history from a screening survey and a study questionnaire. In the prospective study, whole blood, serum and a nasopharyngeal or oropharyngeal swab were collected from each participant by mobile phlebotomists. Participants in the prospective study had the option to provide additional blood draws and questionnaires over a 2-month period. Blood samples from the prospective study were shipped frozen or at room temperature prior to DNA extraction. The immunoSEQ Assay, a bias-controlled multiplex PCR, was used to amplify TCRbeta CDR3 regions from genomic DNA. Concerning the study's data processing: The number of nucleated cells in each sample was estimated by amplification of reference gene primers within the assay. Sequence reads were collapsed and filtered to measure the absolute abundance of every unique TCRbeta CDR3 rearrangement. For each sample, productive Simpson clonality was calculated as the square root of Simpson's diversity index across productive rearrangements. The table was pulled from immuneACCESS by TCRdb, which kept in-frame rearrangements only. Such tables lose some clones; where checked, under half of the loss comes from unresolved V genes, and the rest has no known cause. D and trimming come from the DNA, and the V and J calls and clone size come from that table. The sample table holds hundreds of thousands of clones, of which around 80% were seen once. About 7.7% of the sample belongs to the ten largest clones.

V is cut back by 4 bases and J by 7 bases, with 9 bases in the junction unmatched. Via the germline V gene (reference sequence), CDR1 is LGHDT and CDR2 YNNKEL. The CDR3 measures 14 amino acids from cysteine to phenylalanine. Only the CDR3 region is kept as DNA, spanning 42 bases read in frame from base 1. This receptor was taken from a middle-aged woman with acute COVID-19. The sample comprised PBMCs or T cells enriched from blood (not recorded which). Rearrangement joined TRBV3-1 (or the pseudogene TRBV3-2) to TRBJ1-1, and 7 junctional nucleotides match TRBD1. The DNA reads TGTGCCAGCAGCCCCGCCGGGGACAGAAATGAAGCTTTCTTT. The encoded protein is CASSPAGDRNEAFF.